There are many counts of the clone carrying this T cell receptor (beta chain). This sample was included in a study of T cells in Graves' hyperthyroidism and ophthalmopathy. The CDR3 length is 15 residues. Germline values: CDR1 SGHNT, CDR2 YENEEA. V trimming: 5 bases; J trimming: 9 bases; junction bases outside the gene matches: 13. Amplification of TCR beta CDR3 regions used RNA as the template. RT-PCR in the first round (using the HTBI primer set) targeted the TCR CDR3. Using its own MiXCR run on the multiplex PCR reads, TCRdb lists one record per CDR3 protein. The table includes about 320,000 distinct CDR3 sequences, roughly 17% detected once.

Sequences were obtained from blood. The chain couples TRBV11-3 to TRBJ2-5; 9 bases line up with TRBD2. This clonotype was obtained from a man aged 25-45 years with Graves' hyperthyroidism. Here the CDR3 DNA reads TGTGCCAGCAGCCCACGGACTAGCGCGATCGGGGCCCAGTACTTC. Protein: CASSPRTSAIGAQYF.